This T cell receptor (beta chain) comes out of a study of blood T cell repertoires in COVID-19 (dated by TCRdb to the early 2020s). For the study in its entirety: Samples from collaborators originated in the United States, Italy and Spain and spanned both the acute and convalescent phases of COVID-19. The material from the prospective study consisted of cDNA or gDNA derived from T cells, B-cell-depleted T cells, or PBMCs. Deeply sampled blood TCRbeta repertoires from subjects exposed to, actively infected with, or recovered from COVID-19 were included in the dataset. The repertoires were released in a freely available public database intended as a resource for research on the immune response to SARS-CoV-2. The samples were drawn from the first 160 participants of the ongoing ImmuneRACE study and from 1,254 subjects provided by 6 global collaborators. Sample metadata almost always included a de-identified subject ID, COVID-19 status, age in years and sex. Where available, HLA class I and class II types were taken from metadata supplied by the sample provider and were not determined by assay-based typing.

Concerning this clone itself: Its antigen is unknown. No base-level quality is on record; no much larger clone is a single base apart.

Germline trimming: 7 bases from V, 5 bases from J; junction bases outside gene matches: 18. Inclusive of the bounding cysteine and phenylalanine, the CDR3 is 17 residues long. Solely the CDR3 DNA is kept, with 51 bases framed from the first base. CDR1 LNHDA and CDR2 SQIVND are derived from the germline V gene (reference sequence). The immunoSEQ Assay, a bias-controlled multiplex PCR, was used to amplify TCRbeta CDR3 regions from genomic DNA. Per the authors' processing: Within the assay, amplification of reference gene primers was used to estimate how many nucleated cells each sample contained. To quantify the absolute abundance of each unique TCRbeta CDR3 rearrangement, sequence reads were collapsed and filtered. For each sample, productive Simpson clonality was calculated as the square root of Simpson's diversity index across productive rearrangements. Imported from immuneACCESS, the table was reduced by TCRdb to in-frame sequences with V and J called. These copies leave out some clones; in studies compared against another copy, an unresolved V gene accounts for under half, and the cause of the remainder is not known. V and J calls and clone size come straight from that table; D and trimming were deduced from the DNA. Within this sample are some 270,000 clones, with 70% to 90% of them counted one time only. The top ten hold 9.5% to 11% of the sample.

Results and caveats for the whole study, not just this receptor: How much clinical and demographic metadata was included differed by source and by participant, and the metadata was provided uncurated.

The collaborating institutions used their own protocols to collect whole blood in K2EDTA tubes. For TCRbeta analysis, collaborators shipped samples in one of three forms: frozen whole blood, isolated PBMCs, or DNA extracted from either of those sample types. The V and J segments used are TRBV19 and TRBJ1-2; a stretch of 8 junction bases matches TRBD1. The receptor was derived from a woman in her seventies with acute or convalescent COVID-19. Sequencing was carried out using peripheral blood. The nucleotide sequence is given as TGTGCCAGTACCGCCACCTGGACAGGGAATAAGGTTTATGGCTACACCTTC. Translated, this gives CASTATWTGNKVYGYTF. Extended through the reference TRBV19 and TRBJ1-2 proteins, this CDR3 yields the full variable domain: DGGITQSPKYLFRKEGQNVTLSCEQNLNHDAMYWYRQDPGQGLRLIYYSQIVNDFQKGDIAEGYSVSREKKESFPLTVTSAQKNPTAFYLCASTATWTGNKVYGYTFGSGTRLTVV.